This T cell receptor beta chain was identified in a study of blood T cell repertoires in COVID-19. About the research overall: COVID-19 samples from acute and convalescent phases originated in the United States, Italy and Spain.

The CDR3 loop spans 12 amino acids. V was trimmed by 3 bases and J by 8 bases, leaving 10 bases between them. Per germline, CDR1 SEHNR and CDR2 FQNEAQ (reference sequence). Assay used: immunoSEQ multiplex PCR; TCRdb lists only in-frame clones, some missing. The repertoire has roughly 88,000 clones, about 89% of them found once; the top ten carry just under 4%. This clone was observed once. V usage is TRBV7-9 and J usage is TRBJ1-2; D not certain. The sequenced sample consisted of peripheral blood. This sequence was found in a woman between 45 and 60 years old in a cohort sampled during active COVID-19. DNA of the CDR3: TGTGCCAGCAGCTTGGTGGGCGCGGGCTACACCTTC. Translated: CASSLVGAGYTF.